This T cell receptor beta chain was found in a study of Ad26.COV2.S vaccination and SARS-CoV-2 variants (dated by TCRdb to the early 2020s). With respect to the entire study: Vaccine-arm donors came from COV1001, a multicentre, randomized, double-blind, placebo-controlled phase I-IIa trial of Ad26.COV2.S in healthy adults. Dosing of Ad26.COV2.S was intramuscular, at either 5x10^10 or 1x10^11 viral particles, delivered as one shot or as two shots spaced 56 days apart. TCRbeta repertoire sequencing served as the tool for gauging how specific and how broad the SARS-CoV-2-reactive T cell receptors were following Ad26.COV2.S vaccination. The TCR-sequenced set comprised about 32 samples: some 20 Ad26.COV2.S vaccine recipients, 5 placebo recipients and 8 SARS-CoV-2 convalescent individuals. Trial participants were randomized into five groups of five, in which low-dose or high-dose Ad26.COV2.S was given once or twice, or placebo was given on both occasions. Investigators did not know the trial group allocation while performing experiments and assessing outcomes. Overall study results and their limits: Comparing responses between vaccine doses or regimens was not something the study was powered to do. Compared with placebo recipients, Ad26.COV2.S recipients showed higher spike-specific TCR breadth (P = 0.0014). Vaccine and placebo recipients had similar non-spike TCR breadth, a finding consistent with the vaccine containing only spike. According to the authors, total T cell responses may have been underestimated by the TCR breadth and depth analyses. After vaccination, substantial breadth of spike-specific CD8+ and CD4+ T cell responses was reported.

The immunoSEQ Assay was the method used to sequence TCRbeta CDR3 regions. After extraction, genomic DNA underwent amplification by bias-controlled multiplex PCR, followed by high-throughput sequencing. Processing in the source paper ran as follows. To quantify the absolute abundance of each unique TCRbeta CDR3 region, sequences were collapsed and filtered. T cell fraction was estimated by normalizing TCRbeta template counts to usable DNA, with usable DNA measured through amplification of reference genes found in all nucleated cells. Repertoire TCRs were annotated as SARS-CoV-2-specific when V gene, CDR3 amino acid sequence and J gene were exactly matched to a known reactive TCR set. The reference SARS-CoV-2 TCR set was derived from MIRA and filtered for enrichment in COVID-19-positive ImmuneCODE repertoires, a step that removed public or cross-reactive TCRs. Using the MIRA antigens, annotated TCRs were further analysed by specific ORF or by position within an ORF. Depth was the summed frequency of annotated unique rearrangements, while breadth was defined as annotated unique rearrangements over total unique productive rearrangements. Group comparisons of TCR breadth used two-sided Wilcoxon rank-sum tests. TCRdb's version of the immuneACCESS table is confined to in-frame rearrangements and falls short of the full clone set. An unresolved V gene accounts for under half of the shortfall where checked; the remainder is of unknown origin. V and J calls and clone size are those listed in that table; D and trimming were worked out from the DNA. This sample holds around 300,000 clones; about 87% were observed only once. The top ten clonotypes cover around 5.8% of the sample.

The meaning of the sample's treatment or condition label: roughly 19 received Ad26.COV2.S at low or high dose, single or two shots; five or six received placebo; per-sample allocation not given. Repertoires of vaccine and placebo recipients were sequenced from samples collected on day 63 after the first injection. Cohort 1b enrolled 25 to 30 adults aged 18-55 years at a single site in Boston, USA, between 29 July and 7 August 2020. Ad26.COV2.S was a replication-incompetent adenovirus type 26 vector that expressed a prefusion-stabilized SARS-CoV-2 spike protein derived from the original Wuhan strain. The CDR3 holds 15 amino acids from the cysteine to the phenylalanine. The DNA shown is the 45-base CDR3, in frame from base 1. CDR1 and CDR2 are read off the germline V gene as LGHNA and YSLEER. V lost 1 base and J lost 2 bases, and the count of bases not matched to a germline gene is 0. Points on this clone: The specificity of this receptor is unknown. The sample holds no much larger clone one base away, and base qualities are not on file.

Here the chain combines TRBV4-3 and TRBJ2-7, with TRBD2 identical over 12 junction bases. Sequenced material: peripheral blood, taken in a trial of Ad26.COV2.S vaccine versus placebo. This TCR was sampled from a person between 18 and 65 years old who received the Ad26.COV2.S COVID-19 vaccine or a placebo. The CDR3 region: CASSQGLAGAYEQYF. The base sequence is TGCGCCAGCAGCCAAGGACTAGCGGGGGCCTACGAGCAGTACTTC.